This TCR beta chain was sequenced during a study of beta chain features in type 1 diabetes. Study observations and caveats: Naive, central memory and regulatory TCRB repertoires appeared more similar among patients than healthy donors. Researchers report that Type 1 diabetes patients had moderately but significantly shorter TCRB CDR3s across all four CD4+ subsets.

cDNA synthesis used the whole RNA isolate, giving expressed TCRB sequences. Sequencing used immunoSEQ multiplex PCR; TCRdb keeps in-frame clones, though not all of them. The sample yields 330,000 or so clones, around 15% seen once. Sorting that relied on CD45RO/CCR7/CD25/CD127/CD95/CD27 yielded CD4+ naive, central memory, regulatory and stem cell-like memory cells. The purity of all sorted populations exceeded 95%. Notes on this clone: Its antigen remains unknown.

The CDR3 is 14 amino acids. CDR1 is SGHTA and CDR2 is FQGNSA in the germline V gene. V lost 4 bases and J lost 12; bases outside the gene matches: 12. This TCR derives from a man aged 25-45 years in good health. The gene calls are TRBV7-2 and TRBJ1-2; TRBD1 agrees at 9 bases. The sample taken for sequencing was central memory CD4+ T cells from blood. Written as DNA, the CDR3 is TGTGCCAGCAGCTCCGACCCGGGACAGGGAAGTGACACCTTC. Residues: CASSSDPGQGSDTF.